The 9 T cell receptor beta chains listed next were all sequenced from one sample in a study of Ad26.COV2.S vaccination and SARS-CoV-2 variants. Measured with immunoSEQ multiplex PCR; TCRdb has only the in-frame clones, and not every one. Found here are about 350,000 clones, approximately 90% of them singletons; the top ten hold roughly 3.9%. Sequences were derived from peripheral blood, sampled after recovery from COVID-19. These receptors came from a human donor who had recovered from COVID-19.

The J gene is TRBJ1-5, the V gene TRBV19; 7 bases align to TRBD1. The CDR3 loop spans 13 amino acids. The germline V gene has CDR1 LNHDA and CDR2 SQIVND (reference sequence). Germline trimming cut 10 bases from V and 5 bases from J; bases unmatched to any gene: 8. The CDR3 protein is CATAGGWDQPQHF. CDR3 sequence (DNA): TGTGCCACCGCAGGGGGATGGGATCAGCCCCAGCATTTT.

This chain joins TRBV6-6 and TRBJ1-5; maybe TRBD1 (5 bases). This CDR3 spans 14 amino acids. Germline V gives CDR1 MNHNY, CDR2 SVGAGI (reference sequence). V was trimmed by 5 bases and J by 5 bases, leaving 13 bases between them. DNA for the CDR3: TGTGCCAGCAGTGGTCAGGGAGGGCATCAGCCCCAGCATTTT. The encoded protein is CASSGQGGHQPQHF.

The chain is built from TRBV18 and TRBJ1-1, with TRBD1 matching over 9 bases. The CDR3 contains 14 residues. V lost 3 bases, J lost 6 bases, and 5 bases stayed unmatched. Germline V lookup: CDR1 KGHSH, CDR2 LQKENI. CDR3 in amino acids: CASSPQGQGPEAFF. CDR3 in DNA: TGTGCCAGCTCACCCCAGGGACAGGGTCCTGAAGCTTTCTTT.

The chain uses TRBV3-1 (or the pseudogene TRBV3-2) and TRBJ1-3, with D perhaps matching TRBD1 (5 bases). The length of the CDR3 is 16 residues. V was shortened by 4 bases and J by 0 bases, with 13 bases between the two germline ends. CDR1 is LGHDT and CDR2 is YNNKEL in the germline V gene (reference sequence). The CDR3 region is CASSLSGLTSGNTIYF. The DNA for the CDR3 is TGTGCCAGCAGCCTATCAGGGTTGACCTCTGGAAACACCATATATTTT.

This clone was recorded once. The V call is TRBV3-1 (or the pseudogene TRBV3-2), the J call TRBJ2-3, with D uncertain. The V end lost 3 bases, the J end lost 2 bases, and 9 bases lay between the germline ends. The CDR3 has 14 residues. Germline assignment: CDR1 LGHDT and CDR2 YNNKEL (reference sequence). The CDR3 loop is CASSQRPNTDTQYF. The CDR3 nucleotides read TGTGCCAGCAGCCAGCGACCGAACACAGATACGCAGTATTTT.

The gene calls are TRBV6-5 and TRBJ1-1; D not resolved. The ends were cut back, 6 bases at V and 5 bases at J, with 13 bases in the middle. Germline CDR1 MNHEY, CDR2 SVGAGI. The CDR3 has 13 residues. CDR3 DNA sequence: TGTGCCAGCAGCCGACCGGAGGGAACTGAAGCTTTCTTT. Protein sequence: CASSRPEGTEAFF.

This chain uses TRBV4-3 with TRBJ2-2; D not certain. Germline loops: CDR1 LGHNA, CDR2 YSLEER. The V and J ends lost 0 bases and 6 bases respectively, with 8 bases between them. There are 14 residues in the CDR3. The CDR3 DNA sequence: TGCGCCAGCAGCCAAGACATTATTCCCGGGGAGCTGTTTTTT. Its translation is CASSQDIIPGELFF.

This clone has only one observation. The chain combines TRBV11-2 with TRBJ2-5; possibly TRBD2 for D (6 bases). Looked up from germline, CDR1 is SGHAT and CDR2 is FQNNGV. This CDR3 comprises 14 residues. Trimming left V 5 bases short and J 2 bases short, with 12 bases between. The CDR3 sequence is CASSRGGRQETQYF. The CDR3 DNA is TGTGCCAGCAGCCGTGGGGGGAGACAAGAGACCCAGTACTTC.

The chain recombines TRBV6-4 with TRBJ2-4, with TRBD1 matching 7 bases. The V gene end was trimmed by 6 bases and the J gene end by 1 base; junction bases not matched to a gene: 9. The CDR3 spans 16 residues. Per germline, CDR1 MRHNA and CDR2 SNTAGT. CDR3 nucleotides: TGTGCCAGCAGACCCCAGACAGGGAATGCCAAAAACATTCAGTACTTC. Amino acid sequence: CASRPQTGNAKNIQYF.